This T cell receptor beta chain comes out of a study of human T cells and chemical hapten exposure. In the case of this clonotype: Its specificity is not known.

For the library, individual cDNA molecules each received unique molecular identifiers. TCRdb called the RACE reads again in MiXCR, with one record for every CDR3 protein. The data contain 65,000 or so distinct CDR3 sequences, about 6% of them singletons. Findings and limits, study-wide: TCRs above 1 in 1000 frequency stayed constant with DPC sensitization.

Germline CDR1 MNHEY, CDR2 SVGEGT. This CDR3 is built from 14 residues. V lost 6 bases to trimming and J lost 3 bases, with 12 bases between them. The time point here: healthy volunteer bleed at 6 weeks. Unfractionated whole blood yielded total RNA. V is TRBV6-2 or TRBV6-3 and J is TRBJ1-5; a weak D match, TRBD1 (6 bases). Specimen: whole blood. The origin of this receptor is a female donor in good health. Some clones in this sample may be carry-over from other donors' samples. The CDR3 protein is CASSDDRTNQPQHF. The CDR3 DNA reads TGTGCCAGCAGCGACGACAGGACCAATCAGCCCCAGCATTTT.